This T cell receptor (beta chain) is drawn from a study of blood T cell repertoires in COVID-19. Study context: PBMCs, B-cell-depleted T cells, or T cells provided the cDNA or gDNA that made up the material.

Under the authors' procedure: Cell counts per sample came from amplifying reference gene primers. Sequenced by immunoSEQ multiplex PCR; TCRdb stores in-frame clones only, minus some. V, J and clone size are taken as reported in that table, and D and trimming were inferred from the DNA itself. Here the sample spans under 500,000 clones, 87% being singletons. V lost 8 bases and J lost 4; bases outside the gene matches: 8. The CDR3 spans 14 residues. Per germline, CDR1 SNHLY and CDR2 FYNNEI. The sequence was obtained from a woman under 30 with acute COVID-19. V and J are TRBV2 and TRBJ1-1; TRBD1 agrees at 9 bases. Sequencing was done on a sample of PBMCs or T cells enriched from blood (not recorded which). The CDR3 bases are TGTGCCAGCGGAAAGGGACAGGGCAGCACTGAAGCTTTCTTT. It translates to CASGKGQGSTEAFF.